The T cell receptor beta chain described here comes from a study of CD8 T cells in Susac syndrome. The trim removed 6 bases at V and 7 bases at J, leaving 12 bases unmatched. The CDR3 sequence is 16 residues long. Germline CDR1 MNHNS, CDR2 SASEGT. Random hexamers served to reverse transcribe roughly 0.45 to 1 ug RNA. Using its own MiXCR run on the immunoSEQ multiplex PCR reads, TCRdb lists one record per CDR3 protein. This table holds 250,000 or so distinct CDR3 sequences, just over 90% found once. Sequencing used CD4+ T cells from PBMCs. The chain recombines TRBV6-1 with TRBJ2-1; 10 nucleotides agree with TRBD2. This receptor was taken from a human donor with multiple sclerosis. DNA for the CDR3: TGTGCCAGCAGATCCCTTTTAGCGGGAGGAGGGAATGAGCAGTTCTTC. It specifies CASRSLLAGGGNEQFF.